This T cell receptor beta chain was identified in a study of cytomegalovirus exposure and HLA in healthy donors (dated by TCRdb to about 2017). As for the study more broadly: An earlier analysis of some 550 of the donors reported 250 to 300 Gb of sequence data and some 120 million unique TCR beta sequences from around 200 million T cells. Among the roughly 410 genotyped donors, approximately 76% belonged to the genetic ancestry cluster associated with self-reported Caucasian donors. Donor age, sex, ethnicity and CMV serostatus were collected together with the repertoire data. The study profiled the T cell repertoires of under 700 subjects by immunosequencing and related them to cytomegalovirus serostatus. On average, roughly 250,000 unique TCR beta nucleotide sequences were sequenced per donor among more than 350 genotyped donors of the cohort, with around 19% of those sequences being non-productive. Every repertoire in the discovery cohort had been generated on one and the same sequencing platform. A separate validation cohort of 100 to 150 different subjects was used in addition to the 666-subject first cohort. An early release that covered some 630 HLA-typed donors contained around 300 gigabases of sequencing data and 65 million to 100 million unique TCR sequences. The study aimed to test whether signatures of past pathogen exposure could be identified by cataloging public T cell receptors. Roughly 5 DR-DQ haplotypes were handled as single units for association and clustering, since linkage in the cohort was strong. Both class I and class II loci were covered by HLA typing, at four-digit resolution. High-throughput TCR immunosequencing, statistical association of individual TCRs with disease status, and machine learning were combined to predict cytomegalovirus infection status. To decide whether each TCR beta V gene segment behaved as functional or pseudogenic, an earlier analysis of approximately 620 of the donors relied on high-throughput TCR beta sequencing. A later analysis re-examined previously published TCR beta repertoires from about 670 donors and added high-resolution HLA genotyping to investigate patterns of TCR occurrence. Typing coverage varied by locus: about 620-630 donors for A, B, C, DRB1 and DQB1; approximately 500 for DQA1; more than 600 for DPA1; approximately 470 for DPB1. Rather than using new phenotypic data, the later analysis identified candidate immune exposures from TCR beta sequences and from how often those sequences occurred across donors. A later genetic analysis took genome-wide SNP genotypes for about 65% of the roughly 670 donors and used that subset as a discovery cohort.

As encoded in the germline V gene, CDR1 is KGHSH while CDR2 is LQKENI. For this chain, trimming is 2 bases at the V end and 6 bases at the J end, and the number of junction bases without a gene match is 3. Spanning cysteine to phenylalanine, the CDR3 consists of 14 amino acids. Only CDR3 DNA remains: 42 bases, in frame from the first base. The library was made by the immunoSEQ multiplex PCR assay. For the multiplex PCR, a mixture combining 60 forward primers for TCR Vbeta segments and 13 reverse primers for TCR Jbeta segments was used. A multiplex PCR assay on genomic DNA amplified the CDR3 region of rearranged TCR beta genes. On the Illumina HiSeq System, the amplified TCR beta libraries were sequenced as 87-base-pair reads. As for the original processing: A later analysis tallied about 77 million unique TCR beta chains across the 700 or so repertoires, and approximately 11 million of those chains were shared by two or more donors. Raw reads were error-corrected and collapsed into unique sequences by a nearest-neighbor algorithm in which closely related sequences were merged to remove PCR and sequencing errors. V, D and J gene segments were assigned by aligning CDR3 sequences to IMGT reference sequences. For a sequence to be retained, a match of at least six nucleotides was required to both a V gene segment and a J gene segment. A rearrangement was called productive if the CDR3 had no stop codons and remained in frame with V and J, and every other rearrangement was called non-productive. CDR3 was defined by IMGT convention, running from the second conserved V-encoded cysteine to the conserved J-encoded phenylalanine. Sequences without an unambiguous match to a single V gene segment were excluded from the earlier analysis of a few hundred of the donors. In an earlier analysis of 587 of the donors, V segments were called functional above 56.7% productive rearrangements and were called segregating when the between-donor standard deviation exceeded 5%. A statistical classification framework was developed to diagnose cytomegalovirus status using the catalog of TCR beta chain sequences. A later analysis assigned V and J genes by comparing TCR nucleotide sequences with IMGT/GENE-DB human TR gene sequences. The TCRdist pipeline was used in a later analysis to assign CDR3 sequences and most-parsimonious VDJ recombination scenarios. In a later analysis, every TCR beta chain was defined by the combination of its CDR3 amino acid sequence and its V-gene family, and reads without a unique V-gene family were dropped. In a later analysis, 450 to 600 highly shared, low-generation-probability nucleotide sequences were removed to address suspected cross-contamination and a sequencing artifact. A later analysis calculated a clonal expansion index for each public chain from normalized within-repertoire ranks of inferred template counts. In a later analysis, generation probabilities were computed with a VDJ recombination model fitted to out-of-frame rearrangements, and the resulting probabilities were checked against IGoR. A later analysis scored TCR-TCR, TCR-HLA and TCR-CMV co-occurrence with hypergeometric tests, applying a repertoire-size bias correction to TCR pairs. To estimate false discovery rates, a later analysis permuted the HLA or CMV assignments 20 times. In a later analysis, co-occurring TCRs were grouped with DBSCAN, and TCRdist sequence similarity was added when clustering was performed within HLA-allele-positive subsets. For co-occurrence clustering, repertoires with fewer than 30,000 or more than 120,000 public chains were excluded, along with 5 or 6 repertoires with anomalous nucleotide sharing. This immuneACCESS table, as held by TCRdb, lists in-frame sequences with V and J called but not all clones. Of the missing ones, under half trace to an unresolved V gene in checked studies; the others have no known cause. The V and J calls and the clone size are those of that table, but D and trimming were determined from the DNA. For this sample there are around 130,000 clones; roughly 87% appear just once. The ten largest clones capture 1.5% of the sample.

This clone turned up a few times. The antigen it recognizes is unknown. Qualities for individual bases were not recorded, and no much larger clone is one base off. In total, approximately 690 healthy bone marrow donors made up the cohort. Cohort members were all nominally healthy when sampled, although unrecorded immune exposures were likely present. The donor was CMV seronegative and was included in the group of under 450 seronegative cohort members. Every donor gave a peripheral blood sample, and the peripheral blood mononuclear cells from that sample were used for TCR beta sequencing. Genomic DNA was extracted from the blood cell samples with the Qiagen DNeasy Blood Extraction Kit. Broad study findings and their caveats: The cohort was sequenced for TCR beta chains only, and without alpha or paired-chain data the features that could be detected were limited. In a later analysis, HLA-associated TCR beta chains showed more clonal expansion and lower generation probabilities than non-associated chains that were equally common. Specific HLA alleles were associated with 18,000 or so TCR beta sequences at a false discovery rate of 0.05 in a later analysis. The earlier analysis of 587 of the donors excluded some 15 rarely observed V segments, including chromosome 9 orphons, because counts were too low. In a later genetic analysis, fewer N-insertions in productive TCRs were reported among donors in an Asian-associated ancestry cluster than the roughly 640-donor mean. Three of the identified cytomegalovirus-associated TCR beta chains were confirmed in vitro to be specific for cytomegalovirus antigens. A further reported finding was that TCR beta sequences accurately predicted the HLA-A and HLA-B alleles for most subjects in the first cohort. In an earlier analysis of 587 of the donors, most TCR beta V segments were observed in productive rearrangements about 90% or about 30% of the time, broadly matching IMGT annotations. According to a later analysis, parvovirus B19, influenza, CMV and Epstein-Barr virus appeared linked to several top co-occurrence clusters. A group of highly shared sequence variants was considered likely to be a technical artifact of the sequencing pipeline. According to a later analysis, TCR association rates differed among HLA loci, with DRB1 alleles showing the most associated TCRs and HLA-C alleles showing the fewest. Assigning TCR associations to individual alleles was difficult when HLA alleles, especially DR and DQ, strongly co-occurred. In both the original and validation cohorts, the classifier was reported to diagnose cytomegalovirus status with high specificity and sensitivity. An association between a missense DCLRE1C variant and V-gene and J-gene trimming of TCR beta chains was found in a later genetic analysis and replicated in an independent cohort. Linkage disequilibrium might explain the correlated functional status among segregating V segments, but an unknown experimental factor could not be excluded. The 87-base-pair reads could not distinguish some IMGT-functional V segments, including TRBV6-2 and TRBV6-3, so those segments were excluded. A total of 164 TCR beta chains were listed by the study as associated with cytomegalovirus. Because HLA typing was unavailable for some donors at each locus, only the typed subset was used in association tests. Roughly uniform sequencing depth across donors was assumed in presence/absence analyses, although this assumption may not hold. The authors suggested that the approach could potentially be extended to other disease states and immunological phenotypes. CMV serostatus was the only immune exposure information available for the cohort. Most TCR sequences were seen in very few donors, while some public TCRs were found in many individuals. Most CMV-associated TCR beta chains appeared to be HLA-restricted in a later analysis, and the HLA associations seemed to be driven largely by CMV exposure.

The receptor comes from a woman aged 18-35 years in good health and CMV-seronegative. The rearranged segments are TRBV18 and TRBJ1-5; TRBD1 agrees with 8 junctional bases. Sequencing input: PBMCs. The CDR3 here reads CASSPDRGGQPQHF. The nucleotide sequence is given as TGTGCCAGCTCACCAGACAGGGGTGGTCAGCCCCAGCATTTT.